Listed below are T cell receptor beta chains from one sample, sequenced in a study of blood T cell repertoires in COVID-19. Profiled with immunoSEQ multiplex PCR; TCRdb holds only in-frame clones, not every one. The data hold almost 30,000 clones, with roughly 65% observed a single time. Sequences were obtained from peripheral blood. Every receptor here comes from a human donor in a cohort sampled during active COVID-19. CDR3s include the opening cysteine and the closing phenylalanine or tryptophan. The order of the fields is J gene, V gene, D gene, clone size, CDR3 DNA, CDR3 protein. A D gene is named only where the DNA matches it firmly. Expanded clones get a size class; other rows say once, few or many, or leave the size out.

TRBJ2-2	TRBV29-1	TRBD1	few	TGCAGCGTTGGAAGAGGGGGCGGCGGGGAGCTGTTTTTT	CSVGRGGGGELFF
TRBJ1-1	TRBV29-1	TRBD1	few	TGCAGCGTGGGGGACAGGACGAACACTGAAGCTTTCTTT	CSVGDRTNTEAFF
TRBJ2-3	TRBV28	NA	once	TGTGCCAGCTCTAGCACCAGTAGCACAGATACGCAGTATTTT	CASSSTSSTDTQYF
TRBJ2-5	TRBV15	TRBD2	NA	TGTGCCACCAGCATACTAGCGGGGGGCGGAGAGACCCAGTACTTC	CATSILAGGGETQYF
TRBJ2-5	TRBV7-9	NA	NA	TGTGCCAGCAGCCCCCCGGGTTGGCAGACGTTCGAGACCCAGTACTTC	CASSPPGWQTFETQYF
TRBJ1-1	TRBV12-3/TRBV12-4	NA	once	TGTGCCAGCAGTTTGGCGAACACTGAAGCTTTCTTT	CASSLANTEAFF
TRBJ1-3	TRBV5-1	NA	NA	TGCGCCAGCAGCTTGGACGGGGGCTCTGGAAACACCATATATTTT	CASSLDGGSGNTIYF
TRBJ2-7	TRBV7-2	TRBD1	NA	TGTGCCAGCGGCTGGACAGGGTTCAACGAGCAGTACTTC	CASGWTGFNEQYF
TRBJ2-3	TRBV3-1/TRBV3-2	TRBD2	NA	TGTGCCAGCAGCCCGGGGGGGTTCGCAGATACGCAGTATTTT	CASSPGGFADTQYF
TRBJ1-2	TRBV12-3/TRBV12-4	NA	NA	TGTGCCAGCAGCAGCGGGACGTTGGGTGGCTACACCTTC	CASSSGTLGGYTF
TRBJ2-2	TRBV4-3	NA	NA	TGCGCCAGCAGCCAAGATCGAGGAACCACCATGGTCACCGGGGAGCTGTTTTTT	CASSQDRGTTMVTGELFF
TRBJ2-4	TRBV7-2	NA	few	TGTGCCAGCAGGCAGGCACCCAACATTCAGTACTTC	CASRQAPNIQYF
TRBJ2-1	TRBV7-8	TRBD2	NA	TGTGCCAGCAGCTCCCGATTTAGCGGGAGGGGAAGCTCCTACAATGAGCAGTTCTTC	CASSSRFSGRGSSYNEQFF
TRBJ2-1	TRBV11-3	NA	NA	TGTGCCAGCAGCTTAGGGAGCGTTAGCTCCTACAATGAGCAGTTCTTC	CASSLGSVSSYNEQFF
TRBJ2-3	TRBV7-2	NA	NA	TGTGCCAGCAGCTTTAGTAGCCGCACAGATACGCAGTATTTT	CASSFSSRTDTQYF